A single sample is the source of the 23 T cell receptor beta chains below, sequenced in a study of T cell repertoires in cytomegalovirus infection. Each CDR3 protein gets one entry after TCRdb re-called the reads with MiXCR. The data contain 35,000 to 55,000 distinct CDR3 sequences, 15% to 25% of them singletons. Their cognate antigens are unknown. This sample comprised CD8+ T cells from cultured PBMCs, obtained from culture after CMV antigen stimulation. These receptors were obtained from a human donor in good health (CMV status not recorded). Some clones in this sample may be carry-over from other donors' samples.

This clonotype is medium-sized in the sample. The genes are TRBV7-2 and TRBJ2-1, with 9 bases lining up with TRBD2. The CDR3 has 16 amino acids. The germline CDR1 and CDR2 sequences are SGHTA and FQGNSA. The V segment lost 5 bases and the J segment 6 bases; nucleotides outside the gene matches: 11. The CDR3 protein is CASSHLSGSYLNEQFF. The CDR3 nucleotides are TGTGCCAGCAGCCATCTTAGCGGGAGTTACCTCAATGAGCAGTTCTTC.

The table lists this clonotype with a few counts. This chain links TRBV7-9 with TRBJ2-1, with a possible D match to TRBD2 (5 bases). Trimming pared 2 bases from V and 1 base from J, leaving 9 bases between. In germline, CDR1 is SEHNR, CDR2 FQNEAQ (reference sequence). The length of the CDR3 is 15 residues. The CDR3 loop is CASSLSDFSYNEQFF. CDR3 coding DNA: TGTGCCAGCAGCTTATCGGACTTTTCCTACAATGAGCAGTTCTTC.

V usage is TRBV19 and J usage is TRBJ2-1; D unclear. The germline gives CDR1 LNHDA, CDR2 SQIVND (reference sequence). Trimming took off 3 bases at V and 0 bases at J, with 9 bases between the two ends. The CDR3 covers 15 residues. The CDR3 coding sequence is TGTGCCAGTAGTATTCAGTTGAGCTCCTACAATGAGCAGTTCTTC. Protein product: CASSIQLSSYNEQFF.

The chain links TRBV18 to TRBJ2-7; no clear D. This CDR3 region has 14 residues. CDR1 KGHSH and CDR2 LQKENI come from the germline V gene. The ends were cut back, 4 bases at V and 4 bases at J, with 14 bases in the middle. The CDR3 nucleotides are TGTGCCAGCTCACTCCTGGACGGACCTTACGAGCAGTACTTC. It specifies CASSLLDGPYEQYF.

This clonotype has a handful of counts. The chain links TRBV6-1 to TRBJ1-1; the D is unclear. The CDR3 totals 13 residues. CDR1 and CDR2 (germline): MNHNS, SASEGT. The V gene lost 6 bases and the J gene lost 0 bases, with 8 bases spanning the gap. The CDR3 sequence is CASSTVMNTEAFF. CDR3 sequence (DNA): TGTGCCAGCAGCACCGTGATGAACACTGAAGCTTTCTTT.

The chain is built from TRBV5-1 and TRBJ2-2, with a tentative D call TRBD2 (6 bases). CDR3 length equals 15 residues. Trimming took off 1 base at V and 6 bases at J, with 13 bases between the two ends. Germline V gene data show CDR1 as SGHRS and CDR2 as YFSETQ. CDR3 nucleotide sequence: TGCGCCAGCAGCTTGAACGGGGGTGAGGCCGGGGAGCTGTTTTTT. This codes for CASSLNGGEAGELFF.

The gene calls are TRBV7-3 and TRBJ2-2; no clear D gene. Germline V CDR1 and CDR2: SGHTA, FQGTGA. This CDR3 is 14 amino acids long. V lost 0 bases, J lost 2 bases, and 4 bases lay in between. The CDR3, as DNA: TGTGCCAGCAGCTTAACGATCAACACCGGGGAGCTGTTTTTT. As protein: CASSLTINTGELFF.

By share, this clonotype ranks as medium-sized. This rearrangement joins TRBV7-2 to TRBJ2-1; 7 bases line up with TRBD1. Germline trimming cut 2 bases from V and 3 bases from J; bases unmatched to any gene: 10. Germline CDR1 SGHTA, CDR2 FQGNSA. CDR3 length equals 17 residues. The CDR3 loop reads CASSLFGWDSDYNEQFF. The CDR3 DNA is TGTGCCAGCAGCTTATTTGGGTGGGACAGTGACTACAATGAGCAGTTCTTC. The complete variable domain, with remaining parts taken from reference TRBV7-2 and TRBJ2-1, reads GAGVSQSPSNKVTEKGKDVELRCDPISGHTALYWYRQSLGQGLEFLIYFQGNSAPDKSGLPSDRFSAERTGGSVSTLTIQRTQQEDSAVYLCASSLFGWDSDYNEQFFGPGTRLTVL.

This clonotype showed up just a few times. The chain employs TRBV24-1 and TRBJ2-2; D is unclear. CDR1 and CDR2 from the germline V gene are KGHDR and SFDVKD. V lost 5 bases to trimming and J lost 6 bases, with 6 bases between them. This CDR3 has 12 amino acids. The CDR3 reads CATSGSAGELFF. The CDR3 region has the DNA TGTGCCACCAGTGGGAGCGCCGGGGAGCTGTTTTTT.

A note on this clonotype: Possible read error: a much larger clone is one base away. The genes are TRBV12-3 or TRBV12-4 and TRBJ2-1; TRBD1 matches at 8 bases. This CDR3 is built from 11 residues. As DNA, the CDR3 is TGTGCCAGCGACAGGGGAAATGAGCGGTTCTTC. Protein: CASDRGNERFF.

About this clonotype: With a much larger clone just one base away, this may be a read error. The conserved closing phenylalanine or tryptophan is absent in this CDR3, likely reflecting a read error. The chain carries TRBV19 and TRBJ1-4; 9 bases are a match to TRBD1. V shed 7 bases and J 7 bases; nucleotides not matched to a gene: 4. Per germline, CDR1 LNHDA and CDR2 SQIVND (reference sequence). The CDR3 contains 13 residues. The CDR3, as DNA: TGTGCCAGTAAGGGGACAGGGCGTGAAAAACTGTTTCTT. Amino acid sequence: CASKGTGREKLFL.

The sample holds many counts of this clonotype. The CDR3 region has the DNA TGTGCCAGCAGCTTATGGGACGCGGCGACTGAAGCTTTCTTT. This translates into CASSLWDAATEAFF. The chain employs TRBV7-2 and TRBJ1-1, with a tentative D call TRBD1 (5 bases). V dropped 2 bases and J dropped 5 bases, with 12 bases sitting between them. Germline V gene data show CDR1 as SGHTA and CDR2 as FQGNSA. This CDR3 spans 14 amino acids.

As to this clonotype: Given a much more abundant clone one base away, this may be a read error. The J gene is TRBJ2-1, the V gene TRBV6-7; a possible D gene is TRBD2 (6 bases). TRBV6-7 belongs to the ORF category, with a function that is uncertain. This CDR3 comprises 13 residues. The CDR3 loop reads CAYRGAGYNERFF. As DNA, the CDR3 is TGTGCCTATAGGGGCGCGGGGTACAATGAGCGGTTCTTC.

The V gene is TRBV19, the J gene TRBJ2-1; 7 bases are shared with TRBD2. Trimming at V came to 10 bases and at J to 0 bases, leaving 18 bases not matched to a gene. The CDR3 runs to 18 residues. Germline V gives CDR1 LNHDA, CDR2 SQIVND (reference sequence). CDR3: CATYPGWGGSSSYNEQFF. The CDR3 nucleotides are TGTGCCACTTACCCGGGCTGGGGGGGGTCAAGCTCCTACAATGAGCAGTTCTTC. Full variable domain (rest looked up from reference TRBV19 and TRBJ2-1): DGGITQSPKYLFRKEGQNVTLSCEQNLNHDAMYWYRQDPGQGLRLIYYSQIVNDFQKGDIAEGYSVSREKKESFPLTVTSAQKNPTAFYLCATYPGWGGSSSYNEQFFGPGTRLTVL.

This clonotype was counted many times. The gene calls are TRBV7-8 and TRBJ2-2; 7 bases match TRBD1. Germline V CDR1 and CDR2: SGHVS, FQNEAQ. This CDR3 contains 14 residues. V lost 6 bases, J lost 3 bases, and 4 bases stayed unmatched. This chain's CDR3 is CASSNTGDTGELFF. DNA for the CDR3: TGTGCCAGCAGTAATACAGGGGACACCGGGGAGCTGTTTTTT.

This rearrangement joins TRBV7-2 to TRBJ1-2; D is unclear. Trimming took off 5 bases at V and 2 bases at J, with 9 bases between the two ends. The CDR3 is 13 amino acids. Germline V gene lookup returns CDR1 SGHTA and CDR2 FQGNSA. CDR3 protein: CASSRGPNYGYTF. CDR3 DNA sequence: TGTGCCAGCAGCCGAGGACCGAACTATGGCTACACCTTC. Full variable domain (missing parts from reference TRBV7-2 and TRBJ1-2): GAGVSQSPSNKVTEKGKDVELRCDPISGHTALYWYRQSLGQGLEFLIYFQGNSAPDKSGLPSDRFSAERTGGSVSTLTIQRTQQEDSAVYLCASSRGPNYGYTFGSGTRLTVV.

The rearrangement uses TRBV5-6 and TRBJ2-7; no firm D call. The CDR3 runs to 13 residues. V lost 0 bases to trimming and J lost 3 bases, with 7 bases between them. The germline V gene encodes CDR1 SGHDT and CDR2 YYEEEE. CDR3 DNA sequence: TGTGCCAGCAGCTTGGGGCAGTACTACGAGCAGTACTTC. This gives the protein CASSLGQYYEQYF.

Ten or more counts support this clonotype. The J gene is TRBJ2-2, the V gene TRBV2; 12 bases align to TRBD2. Germline CDR1 and CDR2: SNHLY and FYNNEI. This CDR3 is built from 18 residues. Unmatched junction bases numbered 8, after V lost 3 bases and J lost 3 bases. CDR3 region: CASSDGLAGGPYTGELFF. The CDR3 nucleotides are TGTGCCAGCAGTGATGGTCTAGCGGGAGGGCCCTACACCGGGGAGCTGTTTTTT.

The rearrangement joins TRBV6-8 to TRBJ2-2; D gene unclear. Germline assignment: CDR1 MNHGY and CDR2 SAAAGT. The CDR3 extends over 13 amino acids. The germline V and J ends were trimmed by 2 bases and 5 bases, with 6 bases remaining between them. CDR3 sequence reads: CASSYVGTGELFF. CDR3 nucleotide sequence: TGTGCCAGCAGTTACGTGGGGACCGGGGAGCTGTTTTTT.

This clonotype occurred many times. V gene TRBV9 combines with J gene TRBJ1-1; no clear D gene. This CDR3 has 14 amino acids. Trimming shortened V by 3 bases and J by 0 bases, and 9 bases separated the two germline ends. The germline gives CDR1 SGDLS, CDR2 YYNGEE. CDR3 residues: CASSAEGLNTEAFF. In DNA form, the CDR3 reads TGTGCCAGCAGCGCCGAGGGCTTGAACACTGAAGCTTTCTTT.

A few counts support this clonotype. The rearrangement uses TRBV7-6 and TRBJ1-2; D gene unclear. Trimming removed 8 bases from V and 0 bases from J, with 13 bases in between. The CDR3 runs 14 residues. Looked up from germline, CDR1 is SGHVS and CDR2 is FNYEAQ. CDR3 DNA: TGTGCCAGCTTTGGAAACCCTTCTAACTATGGCTACACCTTC. It encodes CASFGNPSNYGYTF.

This clonotype came up many times. CDR3 sequence (DNA): TGTGCCAGCAGTTACTCGACGACAGATCAGTTCTTC. The encoded protein is CASSYSTTDQFF. The V gene is TRBV6-2 or TRBV6-3, the J gene TRBJ2-1, with D possibly TRBD1 on 5 matching bases. V lost 0 bases, J lost 13 bases, and 10 bases lay in between. Germline CDR1 is MNHEY and CDR2 is SVGEGT. This CDR3 is 12 amino acids long.

The chain has TRBV4-1 and TRBJ2-2; possibly TRBD1 for D (6 bases). Germline lookup yields CDR1 MGHRA and CDR2 YSYEKL. The CDR3 contains 17 residues. V gave up 0 bases and J gave up 4 bases, with 15 bases separating them. The CDR3 sequence: CASSQEFGTGITGELFF. CDR3 DNA: TGCGCCAGCAGCCAAGAATTTGGAACAGGGATCACCGGGGAGCTGTTTTTT.